This T cell receptor (beta chain) was obtained from a study of patients and donors after allogeneic stem cell transplantation. The CDR3 is 15 amino acids. After removal of 5 bases from V and 4 bases from J, the junction contained 8 bases not matched to a gene. Germline V gene lookup returns CDR1 SGHVS and CDR2 FQNEAQ. This clonotype was recorded a few times. MiXCR, applied by TCRdb to the RT-PCR reads, yields one record per CDR3 protein. Of 98,000 or so distinct CDR3 sequences detected, over 30% appear once; the ten largest clones hold around 30%. Sequenced input: blood, either unsorted or a sorted T cell fraction (not recorded which). This receptor was obtained from a human donor who was either an allogeneic HSCT recipient or a stem cell or donor lymphocyte infusion donor (not recorded which). It is not recorded whose cells these are; they may come from a transplant donor. This chain connects TRBV7-8 to TRBJ2-1; TRBD2 matches at 7 bases. CDR3 residues: CASSGIAGPYNEQFF. In DNA, the CDR3 is TGTGCCAGCAGCGGAATAGCGGGCCCTTACAATGAGCAGTTCTTC.